This T cell receptor (beta chain) was recovered during a study of blood T cell repertoires in COVID-19. Study-level background: COVID-19 samples, acute and convalescent, were from the United States, Italy and Spain.

In the original analysis: Amplification with reference gene primers provided the estimates of nucleated cell counts. Sequenced by immunoSEQ multiplex PCR; TCRdb stores in-frame clones only, minus some. V and J calls and clone size are those listed in that table; D and trimming were worked out from the DNA. The sample has tens of thousands of clones, roughly 89% seen once. This CDR3 contains 13 residues. Germline CDR1 reads LNHDA; CDR2 reads SQIVND (reference sequence). The V end lost 6 bases, the J end lost 1 base, and 9 bases lay between the germline ends. The rearrangement uses TRBV19 and TRBJ1-1, with D possibly TRBD1 on 5 matching bases. This sequence originates from a human donor in a cohort sampled during active COVID-19. Material for sequencing was peripheral blood. CDR3 bases: TGTGCCAGTAGGATAAGGGGGAACACTGAAGCTTTCTTT. Translation gives CASRIRGNTEAFF.